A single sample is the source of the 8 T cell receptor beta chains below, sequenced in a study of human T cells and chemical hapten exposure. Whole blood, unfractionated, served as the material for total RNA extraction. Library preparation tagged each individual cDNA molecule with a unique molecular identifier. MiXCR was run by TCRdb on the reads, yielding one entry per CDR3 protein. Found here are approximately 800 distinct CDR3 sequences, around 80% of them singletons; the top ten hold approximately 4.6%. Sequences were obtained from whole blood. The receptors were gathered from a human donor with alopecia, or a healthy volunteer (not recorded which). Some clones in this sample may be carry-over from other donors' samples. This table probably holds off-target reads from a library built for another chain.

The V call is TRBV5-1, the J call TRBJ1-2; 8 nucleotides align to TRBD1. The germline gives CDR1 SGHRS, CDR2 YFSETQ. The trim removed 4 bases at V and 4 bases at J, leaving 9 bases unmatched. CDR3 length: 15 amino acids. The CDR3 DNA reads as TGCGCCAGCAGCAGCTCCAGGGGGCTTGCCTATGGCTACACCTTC. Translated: CASSSSRGLAYGYTF.

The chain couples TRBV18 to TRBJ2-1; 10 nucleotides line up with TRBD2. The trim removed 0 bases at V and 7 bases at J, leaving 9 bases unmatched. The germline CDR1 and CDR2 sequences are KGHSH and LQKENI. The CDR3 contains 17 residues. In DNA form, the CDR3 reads TGTGCCAGCTCACCACCCCGAGCGGGGGGGCCGTGGAATGAGCAGTTCTTC. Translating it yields CASSPPRAGGPWNEQFF.

The CDR3 sequence: CASSYEVNIQYF. DNA for the CDR3: TGTGCCAGCAGCTATGAAGTAAACATTCAGTACTTC. The gene calls are TRBV11-3 and TRBJ2-4; D call uncertain. Germline lookup yields CDR1 SGHNT and CDR2 YENEEA. The CDR3 loop spans 12 amino acids. Trimming pared 4 bases from V and 6 bases from J, leaving 7 bases between.

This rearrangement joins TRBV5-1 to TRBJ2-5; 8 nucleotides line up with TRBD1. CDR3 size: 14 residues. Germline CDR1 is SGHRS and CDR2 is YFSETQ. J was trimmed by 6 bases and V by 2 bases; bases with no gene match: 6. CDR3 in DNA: TGCGCCAGCAGCTTCGGGACAGGCGTACAGACCCAGTACTTC. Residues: CASSFGTGVQTQYF.

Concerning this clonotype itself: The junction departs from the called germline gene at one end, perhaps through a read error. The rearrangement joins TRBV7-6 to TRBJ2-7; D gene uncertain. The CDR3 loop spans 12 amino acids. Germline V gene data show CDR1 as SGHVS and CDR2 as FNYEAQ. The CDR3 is CASSSNSYEQYF. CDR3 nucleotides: TGTGCCAGCAGCTCGAACTCCTACGAGCAATACTTC.

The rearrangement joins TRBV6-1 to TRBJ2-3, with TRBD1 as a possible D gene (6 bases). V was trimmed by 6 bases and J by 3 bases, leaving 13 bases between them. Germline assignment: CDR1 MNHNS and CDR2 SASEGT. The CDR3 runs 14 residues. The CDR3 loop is CASRRYQGTDTQYF. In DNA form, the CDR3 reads TGTGCCAGCAGAAGATACCAGGGGACAGATACGCAGTATTTT.

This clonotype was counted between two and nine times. Here the CDR3 reads CASSLVSTTGNTIYF. In nucleotides, the CDR3 is TGTGCCAGCAGCTTAGTATCGACAACTGGAAACACCATATATTTT. The chain links TRBV7-2 to TRBJ1-3, with unresolved D. V was clipped by 1 base and J by 2 bases, with 9 bases between them. This CDR3 has 15 amino acids. Germline CDR1 and CDR2: SGHTA and FQGNSA. The full variable domain, its missing parts supplied by reference TRBV7-2 and TRBJ1-3, is GAGVSQSPSNKVTEKGKDVELRCDPISGHTALYWYRQSLGQGLEFLIYFQGNSAPDKSGLPSDRFSAERTGGSVSTLTIQRTQQEDSAVYLCASSLVSTTGNTIYFGEGSWLTVV.

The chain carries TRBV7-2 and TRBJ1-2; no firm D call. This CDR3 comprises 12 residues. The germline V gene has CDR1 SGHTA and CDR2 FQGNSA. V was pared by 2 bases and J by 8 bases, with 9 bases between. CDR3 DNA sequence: TGTGCCAGCAGCTTACAGGTTGTAGGCTACACCTTC. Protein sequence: CASSLQVVGYTF. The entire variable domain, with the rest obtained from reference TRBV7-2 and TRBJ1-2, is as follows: GAGVSQSPSNKVTEKGKDVELRCDPISGHTALYWYRQSLGQGLEFLIYFQGNSAPDKSGLPSDRFSAERTGGSVSTLTIQRTQQEDSAVYLCASSLQVVGYTFGSGTRLTVV.